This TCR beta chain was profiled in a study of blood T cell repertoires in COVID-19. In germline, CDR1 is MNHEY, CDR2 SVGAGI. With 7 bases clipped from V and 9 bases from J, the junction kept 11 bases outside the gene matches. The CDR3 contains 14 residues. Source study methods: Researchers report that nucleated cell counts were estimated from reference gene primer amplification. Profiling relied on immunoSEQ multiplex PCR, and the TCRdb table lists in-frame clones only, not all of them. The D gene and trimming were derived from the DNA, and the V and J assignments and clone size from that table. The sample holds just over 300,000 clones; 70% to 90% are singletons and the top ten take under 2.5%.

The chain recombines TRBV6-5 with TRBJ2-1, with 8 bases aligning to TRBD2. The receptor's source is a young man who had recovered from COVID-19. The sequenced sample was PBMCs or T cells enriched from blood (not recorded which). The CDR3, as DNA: TGTGCCAGCACCGAAGGACTAGCCGGGGGTGAGCAGTTCTTC. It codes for CASTEGLAGGEQFF.